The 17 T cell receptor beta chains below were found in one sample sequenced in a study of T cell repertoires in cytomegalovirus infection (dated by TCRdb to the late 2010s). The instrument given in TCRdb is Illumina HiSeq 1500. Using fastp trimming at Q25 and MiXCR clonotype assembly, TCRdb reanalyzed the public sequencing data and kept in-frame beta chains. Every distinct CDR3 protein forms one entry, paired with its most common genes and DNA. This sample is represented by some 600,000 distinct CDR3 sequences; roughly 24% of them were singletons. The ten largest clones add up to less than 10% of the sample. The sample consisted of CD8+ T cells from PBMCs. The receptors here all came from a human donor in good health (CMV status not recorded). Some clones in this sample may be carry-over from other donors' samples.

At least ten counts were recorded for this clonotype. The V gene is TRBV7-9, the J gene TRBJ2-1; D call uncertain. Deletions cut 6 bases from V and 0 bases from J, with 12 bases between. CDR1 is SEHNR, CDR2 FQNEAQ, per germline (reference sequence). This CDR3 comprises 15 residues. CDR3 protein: CASRTPLSSYNEQFF. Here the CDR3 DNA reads TGTGCCAGCAGAACACCTCTTAGCTCCTACAATGAGCAGTTCTTC.

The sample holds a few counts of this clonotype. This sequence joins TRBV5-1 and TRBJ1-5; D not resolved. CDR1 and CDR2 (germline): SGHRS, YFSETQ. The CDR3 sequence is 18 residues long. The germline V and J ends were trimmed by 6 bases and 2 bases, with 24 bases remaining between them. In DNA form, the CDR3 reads TGCGCCAGCAATCGAACCCGCCGGGGTTTAGAAGGCAATCAGCCCCAGCATTTT. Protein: CASNRTRRGLEGNQPQHF.

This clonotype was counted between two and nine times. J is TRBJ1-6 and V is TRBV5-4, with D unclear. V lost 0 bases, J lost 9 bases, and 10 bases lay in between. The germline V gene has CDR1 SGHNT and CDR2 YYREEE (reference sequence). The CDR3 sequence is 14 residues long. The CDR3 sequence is CASSLEGIGSPLHF. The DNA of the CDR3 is TGTGCCAGCAGCTTGGAGGGAATAGGTTCACCCCTCCACTTT.

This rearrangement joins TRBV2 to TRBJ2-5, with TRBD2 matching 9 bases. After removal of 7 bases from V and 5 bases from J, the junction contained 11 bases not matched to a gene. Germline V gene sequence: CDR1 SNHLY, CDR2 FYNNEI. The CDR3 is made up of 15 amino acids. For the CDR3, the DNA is TGTGCCAGCAAGGAAGGCCGGACTAGCGAGGAGACCCAGTACTTC. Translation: CASKEGRTSEETQYF.

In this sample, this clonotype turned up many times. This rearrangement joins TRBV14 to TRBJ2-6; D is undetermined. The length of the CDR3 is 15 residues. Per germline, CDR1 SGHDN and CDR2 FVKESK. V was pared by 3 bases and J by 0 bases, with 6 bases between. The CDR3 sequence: CASSHFNSGANVLTF. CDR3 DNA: TGTGCCAGCAGCCACTTTAACTCTGGGGCCAACGTCCTGACTTTC.

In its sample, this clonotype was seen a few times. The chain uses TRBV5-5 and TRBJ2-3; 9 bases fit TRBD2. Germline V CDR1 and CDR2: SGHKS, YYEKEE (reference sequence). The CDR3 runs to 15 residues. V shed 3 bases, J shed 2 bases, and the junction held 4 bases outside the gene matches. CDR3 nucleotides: TGTGCCAGCAGCTCTAGCGGGGTTGACACAGATACGCAGTATTTT. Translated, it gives CASSSSGVDTDTQYF.

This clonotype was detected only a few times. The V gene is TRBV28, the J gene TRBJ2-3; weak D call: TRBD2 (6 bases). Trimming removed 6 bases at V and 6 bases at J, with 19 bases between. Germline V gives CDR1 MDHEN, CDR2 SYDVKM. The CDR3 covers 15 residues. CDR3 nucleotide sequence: TGTGCCAGCAGCCATAAGCGGGTCCGGACGGATACGCAGTATTTT. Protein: CASSHKRVRTDTQYF.

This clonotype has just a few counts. The CDR3 region is CASSEEKWDRLVNEQFF. The CDR3 nucleotides read TGTGCCAGCAGTGAAGAGAAATGGGACCGCCTGGTCAATGAGCAGTTCTTC. J is TRBJ2-1 and V is TRBV6-1; D may correspond to TRBD1 or TRBD2 (5 bases each). The CDR3 is made up of 17 amino acids. The V end was cut by 1 base, the J end by 6 bases, with 19 bases between. CDR1 and CDR2 (germline): MNHNS, SASEGT.

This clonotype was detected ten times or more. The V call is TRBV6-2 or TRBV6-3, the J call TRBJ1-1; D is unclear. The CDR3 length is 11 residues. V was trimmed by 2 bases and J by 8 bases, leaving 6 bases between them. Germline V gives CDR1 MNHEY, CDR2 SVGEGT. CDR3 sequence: CASSYGSEAFF. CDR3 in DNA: TGTGCCAGCAGTTACGGGTCCGAAGCTTTCTTT.

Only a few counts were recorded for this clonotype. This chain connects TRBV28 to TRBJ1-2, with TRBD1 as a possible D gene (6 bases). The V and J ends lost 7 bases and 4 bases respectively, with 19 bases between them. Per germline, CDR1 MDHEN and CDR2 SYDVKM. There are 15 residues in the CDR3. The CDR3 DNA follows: TGTGCCAGCAATTGGGACACAAACCTAGGCTATGGCTACACCTTC. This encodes CASNWDTNLGYGYTF.

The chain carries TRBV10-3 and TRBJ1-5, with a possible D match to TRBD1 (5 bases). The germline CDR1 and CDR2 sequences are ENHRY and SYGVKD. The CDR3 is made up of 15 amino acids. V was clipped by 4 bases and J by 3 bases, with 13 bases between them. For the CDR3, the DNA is TGTGCCATCAGTGGTGGGACCCAATTCAATCAGCCCCAGCATTTT. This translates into CAISGGTQFNQPQHF.

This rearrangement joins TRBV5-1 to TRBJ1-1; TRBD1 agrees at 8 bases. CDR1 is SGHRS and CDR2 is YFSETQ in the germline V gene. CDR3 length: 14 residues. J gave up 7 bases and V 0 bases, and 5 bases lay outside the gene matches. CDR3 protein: CASSLGRGLDEAFF. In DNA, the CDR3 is TGCGCCAGCAGCTTGGGCAGGGGGCTTGATGAAGCTTTCTTT.

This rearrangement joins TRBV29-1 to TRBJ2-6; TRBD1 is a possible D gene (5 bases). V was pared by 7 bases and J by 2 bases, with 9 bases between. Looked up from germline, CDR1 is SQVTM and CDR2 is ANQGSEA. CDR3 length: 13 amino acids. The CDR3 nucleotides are TGCAGCGGGCAGGGTACTGGGGCCAACGTCCTGACTTTC. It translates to CSGQGTGANVLTF.

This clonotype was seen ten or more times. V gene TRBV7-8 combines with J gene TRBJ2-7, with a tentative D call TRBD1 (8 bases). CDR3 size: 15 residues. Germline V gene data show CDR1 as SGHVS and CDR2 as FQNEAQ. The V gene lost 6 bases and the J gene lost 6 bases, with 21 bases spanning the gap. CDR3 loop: CASRSTGGDLGEQYF. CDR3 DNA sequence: TGTGCCAGCAGATCCACAGGGGGGGATTTAGGCGAGCAGTACTTC.

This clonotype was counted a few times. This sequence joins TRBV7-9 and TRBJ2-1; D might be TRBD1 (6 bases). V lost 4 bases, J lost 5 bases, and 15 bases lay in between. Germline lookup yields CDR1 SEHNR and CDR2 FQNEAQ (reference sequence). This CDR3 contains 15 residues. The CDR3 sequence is CASSSPMGADNEQFF. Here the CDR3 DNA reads TGTGCCAGCAGCTCTCCCATGGGGGCAGACAATGAGCAGTTCTTC. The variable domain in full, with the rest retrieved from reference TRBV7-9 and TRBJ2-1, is DTGVSQNPRHKITKRGQNVTFRCDPISEHNRLYWYRQTLGQGPEFLTYFQNEAQLEKSRLLSDRFSAERPKGSFSTLEIQRTEQGDSAMYLCASSSPMGADNEQFFGPGTRLTVL.

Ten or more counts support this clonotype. Written as DNA, the CDR3 is TGTGCCAGCAGCTTAGAGTGGGGGGGGCCGGTATACAATGAGCAGTTCTTC. Residues: CASSLEWGGPVYNEQFF. This chain connects TRBV7-6 to TRBJ2-1; maybe TRBD2 (7 bases). The CDR3 covers 17 residues. V lost 1 base and J lost 4, with 17 bases in between. The V gene's germline CDR1 is SGHVS and CDR2 FNYEAQ.

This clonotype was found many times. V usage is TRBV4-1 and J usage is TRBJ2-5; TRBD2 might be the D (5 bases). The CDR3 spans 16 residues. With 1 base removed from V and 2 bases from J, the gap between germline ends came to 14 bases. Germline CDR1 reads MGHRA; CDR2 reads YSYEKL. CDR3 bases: TGCGCCAGCAGCCAAGCCGAGGGTGGCCTACAAGAGACCCAGTACTTC. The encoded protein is CASSQAEGGLQETQYF.